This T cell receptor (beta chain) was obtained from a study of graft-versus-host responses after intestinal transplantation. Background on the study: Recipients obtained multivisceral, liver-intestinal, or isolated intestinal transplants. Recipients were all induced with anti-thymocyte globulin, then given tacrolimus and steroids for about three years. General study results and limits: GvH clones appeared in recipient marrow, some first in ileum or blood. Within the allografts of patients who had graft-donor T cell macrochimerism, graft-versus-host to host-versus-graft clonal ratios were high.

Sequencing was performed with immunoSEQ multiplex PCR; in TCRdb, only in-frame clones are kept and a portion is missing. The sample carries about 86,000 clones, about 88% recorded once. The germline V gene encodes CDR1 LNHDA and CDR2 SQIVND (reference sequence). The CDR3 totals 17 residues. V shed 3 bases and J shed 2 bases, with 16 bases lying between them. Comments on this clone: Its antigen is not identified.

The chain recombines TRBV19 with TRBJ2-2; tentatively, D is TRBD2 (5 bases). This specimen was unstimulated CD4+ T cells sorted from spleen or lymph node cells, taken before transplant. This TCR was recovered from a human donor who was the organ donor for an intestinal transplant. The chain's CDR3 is CASSMNVGGVNTGELFF. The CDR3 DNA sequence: TGTGCCAGTAGTATGAATGTTGGAGGAGTTAACACCGGGGAGCTGTTTTTT.